This T cell receptor beta chain was documented in a study of technical replicates of blood from several donors. CDR3 length: 13 residues. Looked up from germline, CDR1 is SSHAT and CDR2 is FNYEAQ (reference sequence). To note about this clone: Mismatch with germline at one junction end may stem from a read error.

Sequencing used immunoSEQ multiplex PCR; TCRdb keeps in-frame clones, though not all of them. The table records 80,000 to 95,000 clones, 96% of them present only once. The chain recombines TRBV7-7 with TRBJ2-2; D call uncertain. This sequence was found in a human donor in good health. The sequenced material came from T cells isolated from PBMCs. Here the CDR3 reads CASSLDRSEELFF. In nucleotides, the CDR3 is TGTGCTAGCAGCTTAGATCGGAGCGAGGAGCTGTTTTTT. The full variable domain, with the rest looked up from reference TRBV7-7 and TRBJ2-2, is GAGVSQSPRYKVTKRGQDVTLRCDPISSHATLYWYQQALGQGPEFLTYFNYEAQPDKSGLPSDRFSAERPEGSISTLTIQRTEQRDSAMYRCASSLDRSEELFFGEGSRLTVL.